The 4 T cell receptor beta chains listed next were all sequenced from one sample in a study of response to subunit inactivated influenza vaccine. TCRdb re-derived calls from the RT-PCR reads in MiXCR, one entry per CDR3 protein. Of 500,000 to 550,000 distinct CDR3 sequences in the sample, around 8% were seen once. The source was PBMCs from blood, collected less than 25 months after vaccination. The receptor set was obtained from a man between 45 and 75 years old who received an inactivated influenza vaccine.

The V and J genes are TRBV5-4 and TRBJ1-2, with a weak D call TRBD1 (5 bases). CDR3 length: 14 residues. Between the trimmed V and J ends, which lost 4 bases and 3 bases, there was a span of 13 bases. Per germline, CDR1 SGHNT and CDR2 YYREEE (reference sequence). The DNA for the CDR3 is TGTGCCAGCAGCCTACAAGGGACGGACTATGGCTACACCTTC. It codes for CASSLQGTDYGYTF.

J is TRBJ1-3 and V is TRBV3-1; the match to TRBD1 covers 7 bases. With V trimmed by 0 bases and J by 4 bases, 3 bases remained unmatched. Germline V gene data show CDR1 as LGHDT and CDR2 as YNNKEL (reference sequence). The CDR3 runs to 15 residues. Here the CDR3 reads CASSQDAGGGNTIYF. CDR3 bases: TGTGCCAGCAGCCAAGATGCAGGGGGAGGAAACACCATATATTTT.

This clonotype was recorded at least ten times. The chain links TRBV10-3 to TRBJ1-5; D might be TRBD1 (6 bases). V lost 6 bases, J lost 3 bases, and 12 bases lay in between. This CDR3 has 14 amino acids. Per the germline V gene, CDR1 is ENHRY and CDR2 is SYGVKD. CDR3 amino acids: CAIRATGNNQPQHF. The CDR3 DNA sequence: TGTGCCATCAGGGCGACAGGAAACAATCAGCCCCAGCATTTT.

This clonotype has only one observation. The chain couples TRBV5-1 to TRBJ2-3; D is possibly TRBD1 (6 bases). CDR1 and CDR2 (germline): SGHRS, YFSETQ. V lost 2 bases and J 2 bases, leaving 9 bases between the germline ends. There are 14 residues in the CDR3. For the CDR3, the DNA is TGCGCCAGCAGCTTTGGGGACAACACAGATACGCAGTATTTT. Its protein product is CASSFGDNTDTQYF.